The next 14 T cell receptor beta chains were all read from a single sample in a study of fetal regulatory T cell absence and autoimmunity. Clones were sequenced by immunoSEQ multiplex PCR, and TCRdb holds only the in-frame ones, with some missing. The sample carries some 87,000 clones, 60% to 80% recorded once. The sequenced material came from pancreas tissue. All receptors come from a male donor with IPEX syndrome.

This clone has a handful of counts. This chain joins TRBV19 and TRBJ1-5, with D hard to call. The length of the CDR3 is 14 residues. V gave up 5 bases and J gave up 3 bases, with 11 bases separating them. Germline lookup yields CDR1 LNHDA and CDR2 SQIVND (reference sequence). CDR3 loop: CASSWESVNQPQHF. CDR3 coding DNA: TGTGCCAGTAGTTGGGAGTCAGTCAATCAGCCCCAGCATTTT.

The chain couples TRBV13 to TRBJ1-2; the match to TRBD1 covers 9 bases. CDR1 and CDR2 (germline): PRHDT, FYEKMQ (reference sequence). V was clipped by 4 bases and J by 5 bases; unmatched bases: 5. This CDR3 region has 14 residues. CDR3 sequence: CASSYRGLIYGYTF. CDR3 nucleotides: TGTGCCAGCAGCTACAGGGGGCTGATTTATGGCTACACCTTC. Filled out from reference TRBV13 and TRBJ1-2, the complete variable domain reads AAGVIQSPRHLIKEKRETATLKCYPIPRHDTVYWYQQGPGQDPQFLISFYEKMQSDKGSIPDRFSAQQFSDYHSELNMSSLELGDSALYFCASSYRGLIYGYTFGSGTRLTVV.

The CDR3 loop is CASSGPIRTDTQYF. As DNA, the CDR3 is TGTGCCAGCAGCGGGCCTATACGCACAGATACGCAGTATTTT. The chain combines TRBV7-9 with TRBJ2-3; D call uncertain. Germline assignment: CDR1 SEHNR and CDR2 FQNEAQ (reference sequence). The length of the CDR3 is 14 residues. V lost 5 bases to trimming and J lost 1 base, with 10 bases between them.

The V and J genes are TRBV19 and TRBJ1-5; TRBD1 is a possible D gene (6 bases). Germline CDR1 LNHDA, CDR2 SQIVND (reference sequence). V gave up 4 bases and J gave up 4 bases, with 23 bases separating them. CDR3 length: 18 amino acids. CDR3 in DNA: TGTGCCAGTAGTACGTCCAGCCCTTACCTAGGGGGGAATCAGCCCCAGCATTTT. It yields the protein CASSTSSPYLGGNQPQHF.

The CDR3 DNA is TGCGCCAGCAGCTTTACAGGGGGCGTCTACAATGAGCAGTTCTTC. This gives the protein CASSFTGGVYNEQFF. The chain carries TRBV5-1 and TRBJ2-1, with 9 bases lining up with TRBD1. The CDR3 covers 15 residues. Germline V CDR1 and CDR2: SGHRS, YFSETQ. Germline trimming cut 2 bases from V and 3 bases from J; bases unmatched to any gene: 3.

This clone was seen a single time. V is TRBV10-3 and J is TRBJ1-3; D ambiguous. Germline V gene data show CDR1 as ENHRY and CDR2 as SYGVKD. Trimming stripped 0 bases from V and 0 bases from J, with 9 bases between. The CDR3 runs 16 residues. For the CDR3, the DNA is TGTGCCATCAGTGAGTCTGTGGAGAGCTCTGGAAACACCATATATTTT. It encodes CAISESVESSGNTIYF.

V and J are TRBV4-2 and TRBJ2-3; TRBD2 matches at 9 bases. The CDR3 length is 16 residues. Germline V lookup: CDR1 LGHNA, CDR2 YNFKEQ. The V gene end was trimmed by 4 bases and the J gene end by 0 bases; junction bases not matched to a gene: 5. CDR3 coding DNA: TGTGCCAGCAGCCTCGCGACTAGCGGTAGCACAGATACGCAGTATTTT. It encodes CASSLATSGSTDTQYF.

V gene TRBV29-1 combines with J gene TRBJ1-1, with 9 bases identical to TRBD1. Germline V CDR1 and CDR2: SQVTM, ANQGSEA. Losses at the gene ends were 3 bases for V and 3 bases for J; bases not matched to a gene: 8. The CDR3 totals 15 residues. CDR3 sequence (DNA): TGCAGCGTTGATGAATTCGGACAGGGGTACACTGAAGCTTTCTTT. Translated: CSVDEFGQGYTEAFF.

The chain recombines TRBV21-1 with TRBJ1-5. TRBV21-1 is marked as a pseudogene. The CDR3 runs to 13 residues. CDR3 nucleotide sequence: TGTGCCAGCAGCAAAGACAGCAATCAGCCCCAGCATTTT. This translates into CASSKDSNQPQHF.

The rearrangement joins TRBV10-3 to TRBJ2-2, with unresolved D. V gave up 7 bases and J gave up 8 bases, with 17 bases separating them. This CDR3 is built from 14 residues. CDR1 and CDR2 from the germline V gene are ENHRY and SYGVKD. The CDR3 DNA reads TGTGCCATCACCTCGCCTAGGGTAGGAGGGGAGCTGTTTTTT. The encoded protein is CAITSPRVGGELFF.

This clone was seen only once. This sequence joins TRBV27 and TRBJ1-1; possibly TRBD1 for D (5 bases). There are 12 residues in the CDR3. V lost 8 bases and J lost 4, with 11 bases in between. The V gene's germline CDR1 is MNHEY and CDR2 SMNVEV (reference sequence). CDR3 in amino acids: CASAGRSTEAFF. CDR3 DNA: TGTGCCAGCGCGGGACGGTCCACTGAAGCTTTCTTT.

The J gene is TRBJ2-2, the V gene TRBV5-1; D remains ambiguous. Germline CDR1 SGHRS, CDR2 YFSETQ. Trimming stripped 2 bases from V and 0 bases from J, with 14 bases between. The CDR3 runs 17 residues. The CDR3 sequence: CASSFYQFPPNTGELFF. In DNA form, the CDR3 reads TGCGCCAGCAGCTTTTACCAGTTTCCCCCGAACACCGGGGAGCTGTTTTTT.

V usage is TRBV2 and J usage is TRBJ2-3; 10 nucleotides line up with TRBD2. There are 16 residues in the CDR3. With 5 bases clipped from V and 5 bases from J, the junction kept 10 bases outside the gene matches. Germline V gene sequence: CDR1 SNHLY, CDR2 FYNNEI. In nucleotides, the CDR3 is TGTGCCAGCAGTAAAAATCTAGCGGGAGTCGGAGATACGCAGTATTTT. The encoded protein is CASSKNLAGVGDTQYF.

The chain joins TRBV29-1 to TRBJ2-5; TRBD1 is a possible D gene (6 bases). The CDR3 runs 16 residues. Germline CDR1 and CDR2: SQVTM and ANQGSEA. The germline V and J ends were trimmed by 1 base and 4 bases, with 19 bases remaining between them. In DNA, the CDR3 is TGCAGCGTTGAAGGTCCGCAGTCAGGGGCTATAGAGACCCAGTACTTC. It codes for CSVEGPQSGAIETQYF.